A selection of T cell receptor beta chains follows, all from one sample in a study of OX40 agonist ivuxolimab in advanced cancers. Produced via immunoSEQ multiplex PCR; TCRdb's table is partial and in-frame only. Here the sample spans about 19,000 clones, 75% to 85% being singletons. Specimen: CD4+ or CD8+ T cells sorted from blood, collected in a trial of the OX40 agonist ivuxolimab. The receptors come from an adult with an advanced solid tumor such as melanoma, head and neck, liver or kidney cancer. Both conserved end residues are part of each CDR3. D genes are given only for firm matches. Clone size is shown for a subset of rows, as once, few, many or a class of expanded clone.

V	size	J	D	DNA	CDR3
TRBV9	NA	TRBJ2-7	TRBD1	TGTGCCAGCAGCGCCGGGACAGGGCAGTACGAGCAGTACTTC	CASSAGTGQYEQYF
TRBV9	NA	TRBJ2-7	NA	TGTGCCAGCAGCCCGGGGGGGCAGGGGGCCTTAGCCCTGCAGTACTTC	CASSPGGQGALALQYF
TRBV6-1	NA	TRBJ2-1	NA	TGTGCCAGCAGTGAACATGGGGGCTCCTACAATGAGCAGTTCTTC	CASSEHGGSYNEQFF
TRBV4-3	NA	TRBJ2-3	NA	TGCGCCAGCAGCCGGGAAGGGCGGACTACAGATACGCAGTATTTT	CASSREGRTTDTQYF
TRBV7-8	NA	TRBJ2-5	NA	TGTGCCAGCAGCTATACTACAGGTCAGAAAGAGACCCAGTACTTC	CASSYTTGQKETQYF
TRBV6-5	NA	TRBJ2-1	NA	TGTGCCAGCAGTGTAGGGGGGGCCTTCGATGAGCAGTTCTTC	CASSVGGAFDEQFF
TRBV7-2	NA	TRBJ2-1	NA	TGTGCCAGCAGCTTAATATCTGGGGGATACAATGAGCAGTTCTTC	CASSLISGGYNEQFF
TRBV5-4	NA	TRBJ1-1	NA	TGTGCCAGCAGCTCCCTCACGAACACTGAAGCTTTCTTT	CASSSLTNTEAFF
TRBV29-1	NA	TRBJ2-1	NA	TGCAGCGTTGAAGAAGTGGGGTGGGCAGCCTACAATGAGCAGTTCTTC	CSVEEVGWAAYNEQFF
TRBV11-2	NA	TRBJ2-1	NA	TGTGCCAGCAGTCAGGCGGTGCTTTATGAGCAGTTCTTC	CASSQAVLYEQFF
TRBV5-4	medium-sized	TRBJ1-2	NA	TGTGCCAGCAGCTTGCGGGGCGCCTATGGCTACACCTTC	CASSLRGAYGYTF
TRBV19	NA	TRBJ2-7	TRBD1	TGTGCCAGTGGACAGGGGCTAGTCAACGAGCAGTACTTC	CASGQGLVNEQYF
TRBV7-8	NA	TRBJ2-5	TRBD2	TGTGCCAGCAGCTTAGAGCCGGGACTAGCGGGTTTAGAGACCCAGTACTTC	CASSLEPGLAGLETQYF
TRBV6-6	NA	TRBJ1-1	NA	TGTGCCAGCACCCTCTACGGGGTCAGGAACACTGAAGCTTTCTTT	CASTLYGVRNTEAFF
TRBV9	few	TRBJ2-1	TRBD2	TGTGCCAGCAGCGCTAGCTGGGATAGCGGGGGGCTCCGAAATGAGCAGTTCTTC	CASSASWDSGGLRNEQFF
TRBV2	NA	TRBJ2-6	NA	TGTGCCAGCAGTGAATTGAGGGGCTTCTCTGGGGCCAACGTCCTGACTTTC	CASSELRGFSGANVLTF
TRBV5-6	NA	TRBJ1-2	NA	TGTGCCAGCAGAATTGGGAGTGCGGCCGAACATGAGGGCTACACCTTC	CASRIGSAAEHEGYTF
TRBV4-2	NA	TRBJ2-2	NA	TGTGCCAGCAGCCAAGATGAGAACACCGGGGAGCTGTTTTTT	CASSQDENTGELFF
TRBV7-8	NA	TRBJ2-7	TRBD1	TGTGCCAGCAGCCAGAAATTTACGGACAGGGGGCAATACGAGCAGTACTTC	CASSQKFTDRGQYEQYF
TRBV6-4	NA	TRBJ2-6	TRBD1	TGTGCCAGCAGTGAGGGGACAGGGGGCTACTCTGGGGCCAACGTCCTGACTTTC	CASSEGTGGYSGANVLTF
TRBV7-9	NA	TRBJ1-1	NA	TGTGCCAGCAGCTTAGCGCTCAACACTGAAGCTTTCTTT	CASSLALNTEAFF
TRBV4-2	NA	TRBJ1-4	NA	TGTGCCAGCAGCCAAGATCGCAATGAAAAACTGTTTTTT	CASSQDRNEKLFF
TRBV6-5	once	TRBJ1-2	NA	TGTGCCAGCAGTTATGGAAACAGACTAAACTATGGCTACACCTTC	CASSYGNRLNYGYTF
TRBV18	NA	TRBJ2-5	NA	TGTGCCAGCTCACCTGACCCCGACCCACCCCCTTACTTC	CASSPDPDPPPYF
TRBV27	once	TRBJ1-2	NA	TGTGCCAGCAGTTTAGCAACAGGGAACTATGGCTACACCTTC	CASSLATGNYGYTF
TRBV7-9	NA	TRBJ2-4	TRBD2	TGTGCCAGCAGCCCCGGGACTAGCGGGAGTAGTAAAAACATTCAGTACTTC	CASSPGTSGSSKNIQYF
TRBV4-3	NA	TRBJ2-2	NA	TGCGCCAGCAGCCCAGAATCCGGTGTGGTGCTGTTTTTT	CASSPESGVVLFF
TRBV28	NA	TRBJ1-2	NA	TGTGCCAGCAGTTTAACGAATCCTAACTATGGCTACACCTTC	CASSLTNPNYGYTF
TRBV5-4	NA	TRBJ1-4	TRBD1	TGTGCCAGCAGCTTCAGGGGGGACGAAAAACTGTTTTTT	CASSFRGDEKLFF
TRBV28	NA	TRBJ2-7	NA	TGTGCCAGCAGTTTAGGGGCAGGGGTTTACGAGCAGTACTTC	CASSLGAGVYEQYF
TRBV7-9	once	TRBJ1-2	TRBD1	TGTGCCAGCAGCTCCGACAGGGAAGACTATGGCTACACCTTC	CASSSDREDYGYTF
TRBV9	few	TRBJ2-7	TRBD1	TGTGCCAGCAGCCAAGGGGACAGTGGGACCTACGAGCAGTACTTC	CASSQGDSGTYEQYF
TRBV28	NA	TRBJ2-3	TRBD2	TGTGCCAGCCAGCCTAGCGGGAGCACAGATACGCAGTATTTT	CASQPSGSTDTQYF
TRBV6-1	once	TRBJ2-7	NA	TGTGCCAGCAGTGATCCGGCCAGCTCCTACGAGCAGTACTTC	CASSDPASSYEQYF
TRBV27	NA	TRBJ1-4	TRBD1	TGTGCCAGCAGTTTATCGGGACAGCCTAATGAAAAACTGTTTTTT	CASSLSGQPNEKLFF
TRBV27	NA	TRBJ2-7	NA	TGTGCCAGCAGTTTGGGAGACGAGCAGTACTTC	CASSLGDEQYF
TRBV15	few	TRBJ1-1	NA	TGTGCCACCAGCAGAGAACGGGACACGGGAAACACTGAAGCTTTCTTT	CATSRERDTGNTEAFF
TRBV9	NA	TRBJ1-3	NA	TGTGCCAGCAGCTTAGGGCCCGGTTCACTCTCTGGAAACACCATATATTTT	CASSLGPGSLSGNTIYF
TRBV5-4	NA	TRBJ2-1	NA	TGCGCCAGCAGCCAAGAACTTCTTGGGAGAGCAGGAGACAATGAGCAGTTCTTC	CASSQELLGRAGDNEQFF
TRBV5-8	NA	TRBJ2-3	TRBD2	TGTGCCAGCAGCTTGGGACTAGCGGGGGATGTTTTT	CASSLGLAGDVF
TRBV5-5	NA	TRBJ1-6	NA	TGCGCCAGCAGCCAAGATAGCAGTGTGGGCTCACCCCTCCACTTT	CASSQDSSVGSPLHF
TRBV5-1	NA	TRBJ2-7	TRBD1	TGCGCCAGCAGTCTACAGGGGGGATTCGGCGAGCAGTACTTC	CASSLQGGFGEQYF
TRBV27	NA	TRBJ2-3	TRBD2	TGTGCCAGCAGTTTAAATAGGCGGGAGGGCCTAGATACGCAGTATTTT	CASSLNRREGLDTQYF
TRBV7-9	NA	TRBJ1-2	NA	TGTGCCAGCAGTTTAATGGACAGCTATGGCTACACCTTC	CASSLMDSYGYTF
TRBV4-2	NA	TRBJ1-4	TRBD1	TGTGCCAGCAGCCAAGATCTCCAGGGGGCGAATGAAAAACTGTTTTTT	CASSQDLQGANEKLFF
TRBV30	medium-sized	TRBJ2-2	NA	TGTGCCTGGAGTCTGGAGGGGGACACCGGGGAGCTGTTTTTT	CAWSLEGDTGELFF
TRBV5-6	NA	TRBJ1-2	NA	TGTGCCAGCAGCTTGGATGAAGGCCGCCGTAGTAACTATGGCTACACCTTC	CASSLDEGRRSNYGYTF
TRBV19	NA	TRBJ2-3	NA	TGTGCCAGTAGTATAACCGGGGCCAGCACAGATACGCAGTATTTT	CASSITGASTDTQYF
TRBV9	NA	TRBJ2-7	NA	TGTGCCAGCAGCGTAGACCTTACCGACGGCTACGAGCAGTACTTC	CASSVDLTDGYEQYF